Sequencing of this TCR beta chain was carried out in a study of PD-L1 blockade in urothelial cancer. Looking at the study overall: Patients had been given 0 to 3 earlier chemotherapy regimens. Blood yielded a median of 141,255 T cells per sample.

Unmatched junction bases numbered 4, after V lost 2 bases and J lost 10 bases. Germline-derived CDR1 and CDR2 are LGHNA and YNFKEQ. The CDR3 sequence is 14 residues long. The sample's time point: pretreatment peripheral blood. Every PCR was spiked with synthetic TCR analog templates. The assay was immunoSEQ multiplex PCR, and TCRdb's table has in-frame clones only and misses some. In the table there are some 71,000 clones, around four fifths of which are singletons. The sample here was PBMCs, taken around atezolizumab (anti-PD-L1) treatment. The V and J genes are TRBV4-2 and TRBJ1-4; 10 bases line up with TRBD1. This receptor was identified in a man between 40 and 49 years old with urothelial cancer. CDR3 DNA: TGTGCCAGCAGCCAATGGGACAGGGGCGGAAAACTGTTTTTT. This sequence encodes CASSQWDRGGKLFF.